Shown below are 30 T cell receptor beta chains from a single sample sequenced in a study of T-cell memory formation after mild COVID-19. MiXCR, applied by TCRdb to the 5' RACE reads, yields one record per CDR3 protein. The table lists approximately 400,000 distinct CDR3 sequences, around 17% of them singletons. Material: PBMCs or a T cell subset sorted from them (not recorded which). Receptors were obtained from a man between 18 and 29 years old who had mild COVID-19 (a few samples of this study predate the infection). Cell type and time point are not known.

V usage is TRBV5-6 and J usage is TRBJ2-7, with 8 bases matching TRBD1. Losses at the gene ends were 4 bases for V and 0 bases for J; bases not matched to a gene: 12. Germline values: CDR1 SGHDT, CDR2 YYEEEE. The CDR3 runs 17 residues. The DNA of the CDR3 is TGTGCCAGCAGCACCTCCTTCCGGGACAGGAGCTCCTACGAGCAGTACGTC. This sequence encodes CASSTSFRDRSSYEQYV.

This clonotype was seen a handful of times. This chain joins TRBV18 and TRBJ1-1; the match to TRBD1 covers 8 bases. Germline V gene data show CDR1 as KGHSH and CDR2 as LQKENI. The CDR3 covers 15 residues. Losses at the gene ends were 2 bases for V and 6 bases for J; bases not matched to a gene: 8. The CDR3 reads CASSPIQGAFAEAFF. In nucleotides, the CDR3 is TGTGCCAGCTCACCAATCCAGGGGGCATTCGCTGAAGCTTTCTTT.

The chain uses TRBV20-1 and TRBJ1-3; 7 nucleotides align to TRBD1. With V trimmed by 6 bases and J by 1 base, 9 bases remained unmatched. The CDR3 spans 15 residues. Germline CDR1 is DFQATT and CDR2 is SNEGSKA (reference sequence). CDR3 loop: CSALLGQPSGNTIYF. The DNA of the CDR3 is TGCAGTGCCCTCCTGGGACAGCCATCTGGAAACACCATATATTTT.

V is TRBV7-3 and J is TRBJ1-3, with a weak D call TRBD1 (6 bases). The germline V gene encodes CDR1 SGHTA and CDR2 FQGTGA. The CDR3 extends over 13 amino acids. The V end lost 11 bases, the J end lost 0 bases, and 11 bases lay between the germline ends. In DNA form, the CDR3 reads TGTGCCCCCCGAGGGGGCTCTGGAAACACCATATATTTT. Residues: CAPRGGSGNTIYF.

The chain has TRBV9 and TRBJ2-7; unclear D gene. CDR3 length: 15 amino acids. CDR1 SGDLS and CDR2 YYNGEE come from the germline V gene. Between the trimmed V and J ends, which lost 4 bases and 0 bases, there was a span of 14 bases. CDR3 in amino acids: CASSPDLGSSYEQYF. In nucleotides, the CDR3 is TGTGCCAGCAGCCCAGACCTGGGAAGCTCCTACGAGCAGTACTTC. The full variable domain, with the rest looked up from reference TRBV9 and TRBJ2-7, is DSGVTQTPKHLITATGQRVTLRCSPRSGDLSVYWYQQSLDQGLQFLIQYYNGEERAKGNILERFSAQQFPDLHSELNLSSLELGDSALYFCASSPDLGSSYEQYFGPGTRLTVT.

This clonotype came up a few times. This chain joins TRBV24-1 and TRBJ2-2, with TRBD1 identical over 7 bases. With 7 bases clipped from V and 4 bases from J, the junction kept 5 bases outside the gene matches. Germline V gene lookup returns CDR1 KGHDR and CDR2 SFDVKD. The CDR3 is 14 residues long. The CDR3 spells CATSTGQPTGELFF. In nucleotides, the CDR3 is TGTGCCACCAGCACGGGACAGCCCACCGGGGAGCTGTTTTTT.

This clonotype was counted between two and nine times. The rearrangement links TRBV13 to TRBJ2-3; 8 nucleotides line up with TRBD2. The germline CDR1 and CDR2 sequences are PRHDT and FYEKMQ (reference sequence). CDR3 size: 16 residues. V lost 3 bases to trimming and J lost 2 bases; unmatched junction nucleotides: 7. The CDR3 reads CASSLGAGEFTDTQYF. The DNA for the CDR3 is TGTGCCAGCAGCTTGGGAGCGGGAGAGTTCACAGATACGCAGTATTTT.

V usage is TRBV27 and J usage is TRBJ1-2; D gene unclear. V was trimmed by 6 bases and J by 0 bases, leaving 11 bases between them. Germline CDR1 MNHEY, CDR2 SMNVEV (reference sequence). This CDR3 is 14 amino acids long. The CDR3: CASRGFDSNYGYTF. The CDR3, as DNA: TGTGCCAGCAGGGGTTTTGATTCTAACTATGGCTACACCTTC.

Here the CDR3 DNA reads TGCGCCAGCAGCCAAGACGGGTTGGGGGCAGTTAACAATGAGCAGTTCTTC. This sequence encodes CASSQDGLGAVNNEQFF. The chain is built from TRBV4-3 and TRBJ2-1, with D possibly matching TRBD1 (6 bases). CDR1 LGHNA and CDR2 YSLEER come from the germline V gene. Trimming took 0 bases from V and 5 from J, leaving 17 bases between them. This CDR3 spans 17 amino acids.

This chain links TRBV6-6 with TRBJ2-3; maybe TRBD2 (6 bases). Germline CDR1 and CDR2: MNHNY and SVGAGI (reference sequence). The V end was cut by 0 bases, the J end by 3 bases, with 13 bases between. The CDR3 loop spans 16 amino acids. For the CDR3, the DNA is TGTGCCAGCAGTTACTCGGGGCCGGAGGGGACAGATACGCAGTATTTT. Translated, it gives CASSYSGPEGTDTQYF.

This clonotype occurred a few times. The chain uses TRBV20-1 and TRBJ1-1; TRBD1 matches 8 bases. CDR3 length: 14 residues. From germline, CDR1 is DFQATT and CDR2 SNEGSKA (reference sequence). The trim removed 1 base at V and 3 bases at J, leaving 4 bases unmatched. The CDR3 reads CSARAHRGDTEAFF. In DNA, the CDR3 is TGCAGTGCTAGAGCGCACAGGGGGGACACTGAAGCTTTCTTT.

This clonotype was picked up a small number of times. This sequence joins TRBV5-1 and TRBJ1-2; D perhaps matches TRBD1 (5 bases). Trimming removed 4 bases at V and 7 bases at J, with 14 bases between. The CDR3 is 13 amino acids. The germline V gene has CDR1 SGHRS and CDR2 YFSETQ. The chain's CDR3 is CASSHVGGGGYTF. In nucleotides, the CDR3 is TGCGCCAGCAGCCACGTGGGGGGTGGTGGCTACACCTTC.

A few counts support this clonotype. The rearrangement uses TRBV2 and TRBJ2-5, with D maybe TRBD2 (6 bases). V shed 0 bases and J shed 1 base, with 12 bases lying between them. This CDR3 is built from 16 residues. The germline V gene has CDR1 SNHLY and CDR2 FYNNEI. The CDR3 DNA reads as TGTGCCAGCAGTGAAGCGTATAGCGGTCCCCAAGAGACCCAGTACTTC. Translating it yields CASSEAYSGPQETQYF.

This chain links TRBV6-1 with TRBJ2-7; D might be TRBD1 or TRBD2, each matching 6 bases. Trimming took off 8 bases at V and 3 bases at J, with 11 bases between the two ends. Germline V gene lookup returns CDR1 MNHNS and CDR2 SASEGT. The CDR3 runs to 12 residues. The CDR3, as DNA: TGTGCCAGCTCCCGGGGGCTCTACGAGCAGTACGTC. It encodes CASSRGLYEQYV.

This clonotype was seen only a few times. This chain uses TRBV23-1 with TRBJ2-7; 8 nucleotides match TRBD1. TRBV23-1 is noted as an ORF with a role that remains uncertain. V was clipped by 2 bases and J by 0 bases; unmatched bases: 6. This CDR3 has 16 amino acids. CDR3 protein: CASSQGQGPLSYEQYV. CDR3 bases: TGCGCCAGCAGTCAAGGACAGGGTCCCCTCTCCTACGAGCAGTACGTC.

In its sample, this clonotype was seen once. V usage is TRBV14 and J usage is TRBJ2-3, with D perhaps TRBD2 (5 bases). Trimming shortened V by 1 base and J by 0 bases, and 11 bases separated the two germline ends. The germline V gene encodes CDR1 SGHDN and CDR2 FVKESK. CDR3 size: 16 residues. CDR3: CASSQGSVLSTDTQYF. Written as DNA, the CDR3 is TGTGCCAGCAGCCAAGGTAGCGTGCTTAGCACAGATACGCAGTATTTT.

CDR3: CASSWDHLNYGYTF. The CDR3 DNA follows: TGTGCCAGCAGTTGGGACCACCTCAACTATGGCTACACCTTC. This chain joins TRBV28 and TRBJ1-2, with D possibly matching TRBD1 (5 bases). CDR3 length equals 14 residues. The V end was cut by 4 bases, the J end by 2 bases, with 11 bases between. Looked up from germline, CDR1 is MDHEN and CDR2 is SYDVKM.

This clonotype was counted only a few times. The chain joins TRBV10-3 to TRBJ2-2; D remains ambiguous. This CDR3 has 13 residues. Germline CDR1 reads ENHRY; CDR2 reads SYGVKD. V shed 4 bases and J shed 6 bases, with 9 bases lying between them. The CDR3 protein is CAISGLGAGELFF. The CDR3 nucleotides are TGTGCCATCAGTGGCTTGGGCGCCGGGGAGCTGTTTTTT.

This chain connects TRBV18 to TRBJ1-1; D is unresolved. The CDR3 is 13 amino acids. From germline, CDR1 is KGHSH and CDR2 LQKENI. Trimming cost V 6 bases and J 2 bases, with 10 bases left between them. CDR3 loop: CASSRDINTEAFF. DNA of the CDR3: TGTGCCAGCTCCCGTGACATTAACACTGAAGCTTTCTTT.

Regarding this clonotype: Germline and junction disagree at one end, which may indicate a read error. The chain joins TRBV7-8 to TRBJ2-1; 7 bases match TRBD2. Germline-derived CDR1 and CDR2 are SGHVS and FQNEAQ. This CDR3 has 15 amino acids. CDR3 nucleotides: TGTGACAGCAGCTTAGCTGAGGGAGGGAACAATGAGCAGTTCTTC. Encoded protein: CDSSLAEGGNNEQFF.

The chain is built from TRBV11-2 and TRBJ2-3; 8 positions match TRBD2. Trimming took 1 base from V and 3 from J; bases not matched to a gene: 15. This CDR3 comprises 19 residues. Germline assignment: CDR1 SGHAT and CDR2 FQNNGV. The CDR3 loop is CASSLVAGSTSGITDTQYF. Here the CDR3 DNA reads TGTGCCAGCAGCTTAGTGGCGGGAAGCACTAGCGGTATAACAGATACGCAGTATTTT.

The chain has TRBV2 and TRBJ2-7; 7 bases are shared with TRBD1. The V and J ends lost 5 bases and 2 bases, in that order; junction bases with no gene match: 3. The CDR3 consists of 13 residues. CDR1 is SNHLY, CDR2 FYNNEI, per germline. CDR3 region: CASSRDSTYEQYF. In DNA, the CDR3 is TGTGCCAGCAGTAGGGACAGCACCTACGAGCAGTACTTC.

This clonotype showed up many times. The chain employs TRBV7-2 and TRBJ2-3, with D unresolved. This CDR3 contains 13 residues. The V gene's germline CDR1 is SGHTA and CDR2 FQGNSA. Between the trimmed V and J ends, which lost 0 bases and 7 bases, there was a span of 8 bases. CDR3 nucleotide sequence: TGTGCCAGCAGCTTAGCCGTGCGGAATACGCAGTATTTT. This encodes CASSLAVRNTQYF.

This clonotype showed up just a few times. J is TRBJ2-3 and V is TRBV3-1; no reliable D call. V was trimmed by 1 base and J by 4 bases, leaving 6 bases between them. Germline V lookup: CDR1 LGHDT, CDR2 YNNKEL (reference sequence). This CDR3 is built from 13 residues. The CDR3: CASSQVWADTQYF. DNA of the CDR3: TGTGCCAGCAGCCAAGTGTGGGCAGATACGCAGTATTTT.

This clonotype appeared many times. This chain joins TRBV7-3 and TRBJ1-1; no clear D gene. This CDR3 is 13 amino acids long. Germline V gives CDR1 SGHTA, CDR2 FQGTGA. Trimming shortened V by 5 bases and J by 2 bases, and 9 bases separated the two germline ends. The CDR3 DNA follows: TGTGCCAGCAGCCCTGGCCACAACACTGAAGCTTTCTTT. It is translated as CASSPGHNTEAFF.

The chain employs TRBV28 and TRBJ2-7, with 7 bases lining up with TRBD2. The germline gives CDR1 MDHEN, CDR2 SYDVKM. The CDR3 is 15 residues long. The V gene end was trimmed by 3 bases and the J gene end by 0 bases; junction bases not matched to a gene: 5. The CDR3 DNA sequence: TGTGCCAGCAGTTTGGGGGGGGGGAGCTCCTACGAGCAGTACGTC. This encodes CASSLGGGSSYEQYV.

This clonotype was recorded a few times. The chain links TRBV4-3 to TRBJ1-2; perhaps TRBD1 as D (6 bases). V lost 4 bases and J 3 bases, leaving 21 bases between the germline ends. Germline V gene sequence: CDR1 LGHNA, CDR2 YSLEER. This CDR3 is 17 amino acids long. DNA for the CDR3: TGCGCCAGCAGCCCGGTTCTGGGGGCGCGTCGGGACTATGGCTACACCTTC. It codes for CASSPVLGARRDYGYTF.

This clonotype showed up just a few times. The rearrangement links TRBV28 to TRBJ1-5; tentative D call: TRBD1 (6 bases). Germline loops: CDR1 MDHEN, CDR2 SYDVKM. Trimming removed 7 bases from V and 7 bases from J, with 20 bases in between. The CDR3 extends over 15 amino acids. CDR3 bases: TGTGCCAGCACCGAGGGGGGGCAGGGATGGCAGCCCCAGCATTTT. As protein: CASTEGGQGWQPQHF.

This chain joins TRBV5-1 and TRBJ1-1; tentatively, D is TRBD1 (5 bases). The V end lost 4 bases, the J end lost 7 bases, and 14 bases lay between the germline ends. Germline CDR1 and CDR2: SGHRS and YFSETQ. The CDR3 runs to 13 residues. The CDR3 here is CASSPGTAYEAFF. The DNA for the CDR3 is TGCGCCAGCAGCCCCGGGACCGCTTATGAAGCTTTCTTT. The full variable domain, completed using reference TRBV5-1 and TRBJ1-1, is KAGVTQTPRYLIKTRGQQVTLSCSPISGHRSVSWYQQTPGQGLQFLFEYFSETQRNKGNFPGRFSGRQFSNSRSEMNVSTLELGDSALYLCASSPGTAYEAFFGQGTRLTVV.

Only a few counts were recorded for this clonotype. V is TRBV29-1 and J is TRBJ2-1; D unresolved. This CDR3 is built from 13 residues. Trimming left V 4 bases short and J 5 bases short, with 12 bases between. The V gene's germline CDR1 is SQVTM and CDR2 ANQGSEA. The CDR3 loop is CSVVTSVDNEQFF. The CDR3 DNA reads TGCAGCGTTGTAACCAGCGTGGACAATGAGCAGTTCTTC.